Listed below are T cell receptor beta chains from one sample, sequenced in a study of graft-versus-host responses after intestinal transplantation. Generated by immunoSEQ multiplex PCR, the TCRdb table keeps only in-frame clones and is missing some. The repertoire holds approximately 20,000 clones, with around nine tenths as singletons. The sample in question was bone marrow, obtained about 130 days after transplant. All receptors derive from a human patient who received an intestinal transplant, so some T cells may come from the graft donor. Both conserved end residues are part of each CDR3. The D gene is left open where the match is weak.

CDR3aa: CASSPWTGGINEQFF; d_gene: TRBD1; v_gene: TRBV4-1
CDR3aa: CASSPDGTGELFF; d_gene: .; v_gene: TRBV18
CDR3aa: CASSMESSGANVLTF; d_gene: .; v_gene: TRBV5-4
CDR3aa: CASSYRATNEKLFF; d_gene: .; v_gene: TRBV6-5
CDR3aa: CASSSPPGETQYF; d_gene: .; v_gene: TRBV5-1
CDR3aa: CASSPDRLTGTQYF; d_gene: .; v_gene: TRBV6-5
CDR3aa: CASSDGANTEAFF; d_gene: .; v_gene: TRBV9
CDR3aa: CASLPGQGFYGYTF; d_gene: TRBD1; v_gene: TRBV6-5
CDR3aa: CASSLGSGHTDTQYF; d_gene: .; v_gene: TRBV5-1
CDR3aa: CASSNRQGLSGYTF; d_gene: TRBD1; v_gene: TRBV19
CDR3aa: CASSSGTGGFGETQYF; d_gene: TRBD1; v_gene: TRBV7-9
CDR3aa: CASSEGGRTLYEQYF; d_gene: .; v_gene: TRBV2
CDR3aa: CASSVLGTGKNTEAFF; d_gene: .; v_gene: TRBV28
CDR3aa: CASSVEGTAYEQYF; d_gene: .; v_gene: TRBV6-6
CDR3aa: CASSPPITQGSEQYF; d_gene: .; v_gene: TRBV18
CDR3aa: CASSDVGGPNTGELFF; d_gene: .; v_gene: TRBV6-1
CDR3aa: CASSLHSEQYF; d_gene: .; v_gene: TRBV7-2
CDR3aa: CASSDRDSPEQFF; d_gene: TRBD1; v_gene: TRBV28
CDR3aa: CASSPWRGTGDQNEQFF; d_gene: TRBD1; v_gene: TRBV5-8
CDR3aa: CASSLSASGPYEQYF; d_gene: TRBD2; v_gene: TRBV5-8
CDR3aa: CSVEYPAGGNEQFF; d_gene: TRBD2; v_gene: TRBV29-1
CDR3aa: CASSLASRQGAYGYTF; d_gene: TRBD1; v_gene: TRBV7-8
CDR3aa: CASSLQGAGEGEQFF; d_gene: TRBD1; v_gene: TRBV6-5
CDR3aa: CASSNSGGTEAFF; d_gene: .; v_gene: TRBV7-8
CDR3aa: CSVVGGTGELFF; d_gene: .; v_gene: TRBV29-1
CDR3aa: CASSFPSVGGSNSYEQYF; d_gene: .; v_gene: TRBV28
CDR3aa: CASSLGDSYEQYF; d_gene: .; v_gene: TRBV27
CDR3aa: CASIGTGTANYGYTF; d_gene: .; v_gene: TRBV28
CDR3aa: CASSDGTSWEQYF; d_gene: .; v_gene: TRBV6-5
CDR3aa: CASSYQSGGDTQYF; d_gene: TRBD2; v_gene: TRBV7-9
CDR3aa: CASSLTDLSYEQYF; d_gene: .; v_gene: TRBV5-4
CDR3aa: CASSYLSGYEQYF; d_gene: .; v_gene: TRBV6-5
CDR3aa: CASTPNRGETQYF; d_gene: TRBD1; v_gene: TRBV6-1
CDR3aa: CASSLGGAEAFF; d_gene: .; v_gene: TRBV27
CDR3aa: CASSKGQRRQPQHF; d_gene: .; v_gene: TRBV21-1
CDR3aa: CASSTPGDSYEQYF; d_gene: .; v_gene: TRBV19
CDR3aa: CASREGGYGYTF; d_gene: .; v_gene: TRBV27
CDR3aa: CASSGLAGANEQFF; d_gene: TRBD2; v_gene: TRBV2
CDR3aa: CASSPTPGRGNTEAFF; d_gene: .; v_gene: TRBV6-4
CDR3aa: CASKGGSSYNEQFF; d_gene: .; v_gene: TRBV6-5
CDR3aa: CASSIGGYTGELFF; d_gene: TRBD1; v_gene: TRBV19
CDR3aa: CASSSIPGTGNTIYF; d_gene: .; v_gene: TRBV6-6
CDR3aa: CASSPDRISGNTIYF; d_gene: .; v_gene: TRBV6-5
CDR3aa: CASSQLAGVLNTQYF; d_gene: TRBD2; v_gene: TRBV6-6
CDR3aa: CASTPFGGATEAFF; d_gene: .; v_gene: TRBV19
CDR3aa: CASSPRLDNQPQHF; d_gene: .; v_gene: TRBV6-5
CDR3aa: CASSARTEERDTDTQYF; d_gene: TRBD2; v_gene: TRBV6-1
CDR3aa: CASSRTSENTGELFF; d_gene: TRBD2; v_gene: TRBV25-1